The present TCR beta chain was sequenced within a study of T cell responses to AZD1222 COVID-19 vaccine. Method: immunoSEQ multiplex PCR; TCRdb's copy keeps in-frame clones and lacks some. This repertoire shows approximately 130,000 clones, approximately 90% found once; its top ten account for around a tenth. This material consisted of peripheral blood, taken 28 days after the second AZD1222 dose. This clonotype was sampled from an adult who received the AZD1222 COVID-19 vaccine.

The DNA of the CDR3 is TGTGCCAGCAGTTACGGGGGCTCGGGAAACACCATATATTTT. Translated: CASSYGGSGNTIYF. V is TRBV6-5 and J is TRBJ1-3; D is perhaps TRBD1 (6 bases). The CDR3 extends over 14 amino acids. CDR1 MNHEY and CDR2 SVGAGI come from the germline V gene. Between the trimmed V and J ends, which lost 2 bases and 4 bases, there was a span of 9 bases.